Listed here are 18 T cell receptor beta chains from one sample, sequenced in a study of CD8 T cells in Susac syndrome. RNA amounts of roughly 0.45 to 1 ug underwent reverse transcription with random hexamers. TCRdb re-analysed the immunoSEQ multiplex PCR reads in MiXCR, keeping a single row per CDR3 protein. This sample yields around 150,000 distinct CDR3 sequences, of which around 95% are seen a single time; under 0.2% belongs to the top ten. Sequences were obtained from CD8+ T cells from PBMCs. Receptor source: a human donor with Susac syndrome.

This chain links TRBV20-1 with TRBJ2-1, with 12 bases that match TRBD2. The CDR3 is made up of 14 amino acids. Per the germline V gene, CDR1 is DFQATT and CDR2 is SNEGSKA (reference sequence). With V trimmed by 0 bases and J by 9 bases, 3 bases remained unmatched. The CDR3 nucleotides are TGCAGTGCTAGAGAGACTAGCGGGAGTGGTGAGCAGTTCTTC. Protein sequence: CSARETSGSGEQFF.

This chain joins TRBV30 and TRBJ1-2; D gene unclear. With 0 bases removed from V and 8 bases from J, the gap between germline ends came to 7 bases. The CDR3 has 11 amino acids. CDR1 is GTSNPN and CDR2 is SVGIG in the germline V gene (reference sequence). Here the CDR3 reads CAWSVVRGYTF. CDR3 DNA: TGTGCCTGGAGTGTGGTTAGGGGCTACACCTTC.

This clonotype is a singleton in its sample. The chain is built from TRBV5-4 and TRBJ1-2; possible D gene TRBD1, 6 bases. CDR3 length: 12 amino acids. V lost 4 bases and J 6 bases, leaving 10 bases between the germline ends. Germline V lookup: CDR1 SGHNT, CDR2 YYREEE (reference sequence). The CDR3 DNA is TGTGCCAGCAGCCCCGGGACACATGGCTACACCTTC. It translates to CASSPGTHGYTF.

This sequence joins TRBV5-1 and TRBJ2-5, with 9 bases fitting TRBD2. Germline loops: CDR1 SGHRS, CDR2 YFSETQ. The V segment lost 0 bases and the J segment 5 bases; nucleotides outside the gene matches: 2. CDR3 length: 14 amino acids. The CDR3 here is CASSLVTSGETQYF. DNA for the CDR3: TGCGCCAGCAGCTTGGTTACTAGCGGGGAGACCCAGTACTTC.

The chain is built from TRBV3-1 and TRBJ2-1; D not certain. Between the trimmed V and J ends, which lost 0 bases and 8 bases, there was a span of 8 bases. The CDR3 runs to 13 residues. CDR1 and CDR2 from the germline V gene are LGHDT and YNNKEL (reference sequence). The CDR3 sequence: CASSQDGDYEQFF. DNA of the CDR3: TGTGCCAGCAGCCAAGATGGTGACTATGAGCAGTTCTTC.

The chain uses TRBV11-3 and TRBJ2-5; 12 bases align to TRBD2. V gave up 5 bases and J gave up 5 bases; unmatched junction bases: 9. Looked up from germline, CDR1 is SGHNT and CDR2 is YENEEA. This CDR3 contains 16 residues. DNA of the CDR3: TGTGCCAGCAGCCGACCGACTAGCGGGAGTGGGGAGACCCAGTACTTC. Its translation: CASSRPTSGSGETQYF.

V usage is TRBV6-5 and J usage is TRBJ2-3; 7 bases map to TRBD1. Per the germline V gene, CDR1 is MNHEY and CDR2 is SVGAGI. The CDR3 covers 15 residues. J gave up 2 bases and V 6 bases, and 8 bases lay outside the gene matches. CDR3 coding DNA: TGTGCCAGCAGCGGAGCCGGGACAGACACAGATACGCAGTATTTT. Its protein product is CASSGAGTDTDTQYF.

The chain recombines TRBV4-1 with TRBJ2-7; maybe TRBD2 (6 bases). CDR3 size: 15 residues. V was shortened by 3 bases and J by 2 bases, with 14 bases between the two germline ends. Germline V gene sequence: CDR1 MGHRA, CDR2 YSYEKL. This CDR3 reads CASSHQSGSAYEQYF. DNA of the CDR3: TGCGCCAGCAGCCACCAAAGCGGGTCCGCCTACGAGCAGTACTTC.

The chain joins TRBV4-1 to TRBJ2-7; 10 bases agree with TRBD2. This CDR3 is built from 15 residues. The V gene's germline CDR1 is MGHRA and CDR2 YSYEKL. V was clipped by 0 bases and J by 6 bases; unmatched bases: 5. DNA for the CDR3: TGCGCCAGCAGCCAAGATAGTCTAGCGGGAGTCGAGCAGTACTTC. Its translation is CASSQDSLAGVEQYF.

This chain uses TRBV7-8 with TRBJ2-3; D call uncertain. Germline V CDR1 and CDR2: SGHVS, FQNEAQ. Deletions cut 6 bases from V and 3 bases from J, with 13 bases between. The CDR3 length is 14 residues. The chain's CDR3 is CASSLVGLTDTQYF. In nucleotides, the CDR3 is TGTGCCAGCAGTCTAGTGGGCCTAACAGATACGCAGTATTTT.

This clonotype is a singleton in its sample. The chain has TRBV12-3 or TRBV12-4 and TRBJ1-2; D gene unclear. Trimming cost V 5 bases and J 6 bases, with 4 bases left between them. This CDR3 has 10 residues. The CDR3 loop reads CASSGNGYTF. CDR3 nucleotide sequence: TGTGCCAGCAGTGGAAATGGCTACACCTTC.

The V call is TRBV13, the J call TRBJ1-3, with D tentatively TRBD1 (6 bases). V lost 3 bases, J lost 3 bases, and 15 bases lay in between. Germline V CDR1 and CDR2: PRHDT, FYEKMQ (reference sequence). CDR3 length equals 16 residues. CDR3: CASSFRRQDYGNTIYF. The CDR3 coding sequence is TGTGCCAGCAGCTTTCGGAGACAGGACTATGGAAACACCATATATTTT.

The chain employs TRBV20-1 and TRBJ1-1; perhaps TRBD1 as D (5 bases). The CDR3 contains 14 residues. V was trimmed by 0 bases and J by 1 base, leaving 9 bases between them. Germline CDR1 is DFQATT and CDR2 is SNEGSKA (reference sequence). CDR3 sequence: CSARDGATNTEAFF. The CDR3 DNA follows: TGCAGTGCTAGAGATGGGGCCACGAACACTGAAGCTTTCTTT.

Note on this clonotype: One end of the junction is discordant with germline, which a read error may explain. This chain links TRBV5-1 with TRBJ2-1; D is unclear. Per the germline V gene, CDR1 is SGHRS and CDR2 is YFSETQ. The CDR3 is 11 amino acids. The CDR3 sequence: CASTPDGHLTF. The CDR3 nucleotides are TGCGCCAGCACCCCCGACGGCCACTTAACGTTC.

The CDR3 sequence: CASRALFGSGANVLTF. DNA of the CDR3: TGTGCCAGCAGGGCCCTGTTTGGGTCTGGGGCCAACGTCCTGACTTTC. The chain uses TRBV27 and TRBJ2-6; no clear D gene. Trimming took 6 bases from V and 1 from J, leaving 13 bases between them. The germline CDR1 and CDR2 sequences are MNHEY and SMNVEV (reference sequence). The CDR3 totals 16 residues.

In this sample, this clonotype turned up once. The genes are TRBV4-1 and TRBJ1-1, with a tentative D call TRBD1 (5 bases). The CDR3 extends over 15 amino acids. The germline CDR1 and CDR2 sequences are MGHRA and YSYEKL. V lost 1 base to trimming and J lost 0 bases, with 9 bases between them. CDR3 amino acids: CASSQGWGVNTEAFF. For the CDR3, the DNA is TGCGCCAGCAGCCAAGGTTGGGGCGTGAACACTGAAGCTTTCTTT.

This chain uses TRBV6-5 with TRBJ1-1; D uncertain. Per the germline V gene, CDR1 is MNHEY and CDR2 is SVGAGI. The CDR3 is made up of 15 amino acids. Trimming removed 0 bases at V and 0 bases at J, with 8 bases between. The CDR3: CASSYSIGLNTEAFF. In DNA form, the CDR3 reads TGTGCCAGCAGTTACTCGATAGGTCTGAACACTGAAGCTTTCTTT.

V gene TRBV12-3 or TRBV12-4 combines with J gene TRBJ2-7; no definite D call. The V end was cut by 6 bases, the J end by 4 bases, with 19 bases between. The length of the CDR3 is 15 residues. The CDR3 loop is CASSTSRALNYEQYF. The CDR3 nucleotides are TGTGCCAGCAGCACGAGCCGGGCCCTTAATTACGAGCAGTACTTC.